This TCR beta chain derives from a study of blood T cell repertoires in COVID-19. J lost 8 bases, V lost 5 bases, and 9 bases had no gene match. The length of the CDR3 is 14 residues. The V gene's germline CDR1 is MNHEY and CDR2 SVGAGI. The repertoire was sequenced with immunoSEQ multiplex PCR; TCRdb's copy has only in-frame clones and lacks some. The repertoire holds around 97,000 clones, with 70% to 90% as singletons. What was sequenced was peripheral blood. The genes are TRBV6-5 and TRBJ1-2, with 9 bases fitting TRBD1. This clonotype was obtained from a middle-aged man in a cohort sampled during active COVID-19. Here the CDR3 reads CASSPRGQGAGYTF. The DNA of the CDR3 is TGTGCCAGCAGTCCAAGGGGACAGGGTGCCGGCTACACCTTC.